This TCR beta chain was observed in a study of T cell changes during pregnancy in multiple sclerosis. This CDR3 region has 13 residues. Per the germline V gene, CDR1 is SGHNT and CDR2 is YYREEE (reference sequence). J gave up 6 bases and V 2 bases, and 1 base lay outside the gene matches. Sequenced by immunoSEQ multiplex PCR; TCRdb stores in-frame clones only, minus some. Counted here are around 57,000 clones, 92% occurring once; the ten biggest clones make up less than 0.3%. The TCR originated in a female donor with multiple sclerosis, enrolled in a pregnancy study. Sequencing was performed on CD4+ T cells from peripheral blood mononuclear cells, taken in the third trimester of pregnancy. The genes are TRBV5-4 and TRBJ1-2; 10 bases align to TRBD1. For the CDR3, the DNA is TGTGCCAGCAGCTTCGGGACAGGGGATGGCTACACCTTC. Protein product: CASSFGTGDGYTF. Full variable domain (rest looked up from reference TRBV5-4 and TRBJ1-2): ETGVTQSPTHLIKTRGQQVTLRCSSQSGHNTVSWYQQALGQGPQFIFQYYREEENGRGNFPPRFSGLQFPNYSSELNVNALELDDSALYLCASSFGTGDGYTFGSGTRLTVV.